Below, 7 T cell receptor beta chains from the same sample are listed, as sequenced in a study of blood T cell repertoires in COVID-19. TCRdb's table, derived via immunoSEQ multiplex PCR, lists solely in-frame clones and lacks some. The sample lists tens of thousands of clones, 80% to 95% occurring once. Sequencing was performed on peripheral blood. The source of these receptors is a man between 60 and 75 years old with acute or convalescent COVID-19.

CDR3 in amino acids: CASSPAAGAVGNNNEQFF. The CDR3 nucleotides read TGTGCCAGCTCACCAGCGGCGGGAGCGGTGGGGAATAACAATGAGCAGTTCTTC. The chain couples TRBV18 to TRBJ2-1, with TRBD2 matching 7 bases. This CDR3 is built from 18 residues. Germline CDR1 reads KGHSH; CDR2 reads LQKENI. V lost 2 bases, J lost 5 bases, and 15 bases stayed unmatched.

The rearrangement joins TRBV27 to TRBJ1-6, with 12 bases that match TRBD1. This CDR3 has 18 amino acids. CDR1 MNHEY and CDR2 SMNVEV come from the germline V gene (reference sequence). V dropped 4 bases and J dropped 2; count of bases not matched to a gene: 6. The CDR3 here is CASSSTGTGGPYNSPLHF. The DNA for the CDR3 is TGTGCCAGCAGTTCAACCGGGACAGGGGGCCCCTATAATTCACCCCTCCACTTT.

The chain employs TRBV4-3 and TRBJ1-1; D call uncertain. Trimming cost V 3 bases and J 1 base, with 3 bases left between them. Germline loops: CDR1 LGHNA, CDR2 YSLEER. This CDR3 contains 12 residues. The chain's CDR3 is CASSHRNTEAFF. CDR3 nucleotide sequence: TGCGCCAGCAGCCATAGGAACACTGAAGCTTTCTTT.

The J gene is TRBJ1-5, the V gene TRBV6-2 or TRBV6-3; D remains unclear. V lost 0 bases to trimming and J lost 0 bases, with 12 bases between them. There are 17 residues in the CDR3. The germline V gene encodes CDR1 MNHEY and CDR2 SVGEGT. The CDR3 region is CASSYSFRFYSNQPQHF. CDR3 in DNA: TGTGCCAGCAGTTACTCTTTCAGATTTTATAGCAATCAGCCCCAGCATTTT.

The CDR3 reads CASSVAGTGDNEQFF. CDR3 DNA sequence: TGTGCCAGCAGCGTCGCCGGGACAGGAGACAATGAGCAGTTCTTC. The chain uses TRBV9 and TRBJ2-1, with 8 nucleotides matching TRBD1. Trimming cost V 2 bases and J 5 bases; bases outside gene matches: 6. CDR3 size: 15 residues. Looked up from germline, CDR1 is SGDLS and CDR2 is YYNGEE.

The chain has TRBV21-1 and TRBJ1-1. TRBV21-1 is deemed a pseudogene. This CDR3 contains 13 residues. The CDR3 sequence is CTSTWESCTEAFF. CDR3 DNA: TGTACATCCACCTGGGAGTCGTGCACTGAAGCTTTCTTT.

The chain employs TRBV2 and TRBJ1-5; TRBD1 matches 7 bases. Per germline, CDR1 SNHLY and CDR2 FYNNEI. The CDR3 covers 15 residues. The ends lost 6 bases at V and 2 bases at J; junction bases unmatched: 7. CDR3 loop: CASRADRAGNQPQHF. The CDR3 bases are TGTGCCAGCAGGGCCGACAGGGCGGGCAATCAGCCCCAGCATTTT.